This entry features one TCR beta chain sequence. CDR1 and CDR2 from the germline V gene are SGHRS and YFSETQ. Trimming stripped 2 bases from V and 1 base from J, with 13 bases between. The CDR3 length is 16 residues. The sample belongs to a study of blood T cell repertoires in COVID-19. Study background: From the United States, Italy and Spain came samples of acute and convalescent COVID-19.

In the study's own analysis: Amplifying reference gene primers gave estimates of nucleated cell counts. Profiled with immunoSEQ multiplex PCR; TCRdb holds only in-frame clones, not every one. Clonal size and the V and J genes are those of that table, whereas D and trimming came from the DNA. The sample holds around 180,000 clones, more than 70% seen once. The TCR originated in a middle-aged man with active or convalescent COVID-19. The chain recombines TRBV5-1 with TRBJ2-1; tentative D call: TRBD1 (5 bases). Material for sequencing was peripheral blood. CDR3 sequence: CASSLTTGGSYNEQFF. CDR3 nucleotide sequence: TGCGCCAGCAGCTTAACTACAGGTGGGTCCTACAATGAGCAGTTCTTC. Using reference TRBV5-1 and TRBJ2-1 for the parts outside the CDR3, the full variable domain is KAGVTQTPRYLIKTRGQQVTLSCSPISGHRSVSWYQQTPGQGLQFLFEYFSETQRNKGNFPGRFSGRQFSNSRSEMNVSTLELGDSALYLCASSLTTGGSYNEQFFGPGTRLTVL.